The present T cell receptor (beta chain) was sequenced within a study of T cell repertoires in cytomegalovirus infection. Study-level information: Epitope selection comprised recently identified HLA-C-restricted CMV epitopes and well-studied HLA-B-restricted CMV epitopes. It can be stated that public TCR beta signatures indicated CMV infection as well as a matching HLA type.

TCRdb fed the reads into MiXCR, producing one record per CDR3 protein. The repertoire holds roughly 120,000 distinct CDR3 sequences, 30% seen once, with less than 45% in the top ten. Notes on the study in general: Predominance within the ex vivo response was attributable to HLA-C-restricted CMV-specific TCR beta clonotypes.

V lost 4 bases, J lost 1 base, and 10 bases stayed unmatched. This CDR3 has 18 residues. Germline assignment: CDR1 SGHKS and CDR2 YYEKEE (reference sequence). To note about this clonotype: The antigen remains undetermined.

The sequence was collected from a human donor in good health (CMV status not recorded). Some clones in this sample may be carry-over from other donors' samples. V and J are TRBV5-5 and TRBJ2-2; 10 nucleotides line up with TRBD2. Source: CD8+ T cells from cultured PBMCs, taken from culture after CMV antigen stimulation. The DNA of the CDR3 is TGTGCCAGCAGCCCGTACGCTAGCGGGGGCCTGAACACCGGGGAGCTGTTTTTT. Translated, it gives CASSPYASGGLNTGELFF.